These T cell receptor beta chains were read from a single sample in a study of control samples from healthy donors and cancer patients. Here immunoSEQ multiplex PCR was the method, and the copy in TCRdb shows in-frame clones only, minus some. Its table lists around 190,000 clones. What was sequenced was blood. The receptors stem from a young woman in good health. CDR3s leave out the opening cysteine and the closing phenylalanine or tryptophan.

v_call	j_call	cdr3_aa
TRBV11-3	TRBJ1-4	ASSERGEGKLF
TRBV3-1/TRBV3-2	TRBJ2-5	AIGPGTQY
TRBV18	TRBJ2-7	ASSTGTDAYEQY
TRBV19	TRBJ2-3	ASVRRDTQY
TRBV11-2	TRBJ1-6	ASSRSYNSPLH
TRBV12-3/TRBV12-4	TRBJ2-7	ASSFNYEQY
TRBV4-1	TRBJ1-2	ASSQDLAAYGPNYGYT
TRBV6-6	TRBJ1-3	ASRTAGNTIY
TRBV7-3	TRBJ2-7	ASSPLPGAEQY
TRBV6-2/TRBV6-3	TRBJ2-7	ASSLTGNREQY
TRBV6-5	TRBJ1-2	ASNKQAGHGYT
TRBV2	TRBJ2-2	ASSESGTGELF
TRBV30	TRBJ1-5	AWSGDQPQH
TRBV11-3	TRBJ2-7	ASSPGDGNYEQY
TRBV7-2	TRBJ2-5	ASSLRASPSRQTQY
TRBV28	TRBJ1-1	ASSLWATEAF
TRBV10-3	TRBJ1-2	AISQGDGYT
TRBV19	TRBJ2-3	ASSIGWDRGRADTQY
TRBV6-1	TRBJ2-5	ASSEIGLAGAQETQY
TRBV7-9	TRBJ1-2	ASSPGGPYGYT
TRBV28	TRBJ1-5	ASSLVGLAGRGNQPQH
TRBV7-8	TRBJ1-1	ASSSKRGQHTEAF
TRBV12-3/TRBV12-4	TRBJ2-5	ASTAGRGETQY
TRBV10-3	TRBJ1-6	AIRPSERGGNSPLH
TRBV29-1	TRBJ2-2	SVERGVDGELF
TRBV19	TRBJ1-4	ASSTPGIGNEKLF
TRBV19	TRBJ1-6	ASSPFLWDSPLH
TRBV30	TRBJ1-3	AWNRDSYSGNTIY
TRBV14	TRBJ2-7	ASSQGFGAGSYEQY
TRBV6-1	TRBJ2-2	ASSEEFGGYTGELF
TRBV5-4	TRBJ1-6	ASSLKLGGNSPLH
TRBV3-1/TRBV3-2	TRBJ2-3	ASSFPGLAGGTQY
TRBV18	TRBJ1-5	ASSGWPNQPQH
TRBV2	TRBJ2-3	ASTWGGGLTDTQY
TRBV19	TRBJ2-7	ASSPQGTLSYEQY
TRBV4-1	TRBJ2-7	ASSQDPPGYYEQY
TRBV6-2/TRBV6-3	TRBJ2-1	ASSYDSYNEQF
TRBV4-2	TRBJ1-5	ASSQTGQRKPQH
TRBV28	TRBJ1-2	ASSTTGDLYT
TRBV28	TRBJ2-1	ASSPIPISSYNEQF
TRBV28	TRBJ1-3	ASAVSGNTIY
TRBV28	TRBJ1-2	ASSLDGNYGYT
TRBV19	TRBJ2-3	ASTPPGRSADTQY
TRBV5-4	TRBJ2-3	ASSGGLAGGATDTQY
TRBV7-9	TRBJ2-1	ASSSGTSRYNEQF
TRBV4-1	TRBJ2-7	ASSQVPGYEQY
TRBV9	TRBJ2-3	ASSPRWGPLTTDTQY
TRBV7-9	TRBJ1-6	ASSLGTGGVTNNSPLH
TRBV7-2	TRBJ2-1	ASSLVGGRVEQF
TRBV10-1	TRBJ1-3	ASSDQGGSGNTIY
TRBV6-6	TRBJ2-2	ASSYSTGQGAGELF
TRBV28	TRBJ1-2	ASSSTGQSYGYT
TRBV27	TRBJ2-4	ATAQGAGNIQY